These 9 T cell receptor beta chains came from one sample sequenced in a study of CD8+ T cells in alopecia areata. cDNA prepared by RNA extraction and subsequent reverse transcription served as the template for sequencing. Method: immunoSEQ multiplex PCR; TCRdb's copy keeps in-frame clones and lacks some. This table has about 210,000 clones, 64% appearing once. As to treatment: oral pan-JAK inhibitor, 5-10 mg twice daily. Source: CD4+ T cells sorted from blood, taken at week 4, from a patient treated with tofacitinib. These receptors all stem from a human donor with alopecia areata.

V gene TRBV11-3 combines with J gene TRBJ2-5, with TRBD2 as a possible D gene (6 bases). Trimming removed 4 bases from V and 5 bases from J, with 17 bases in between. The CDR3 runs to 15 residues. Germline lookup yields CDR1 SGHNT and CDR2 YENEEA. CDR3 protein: CASSSRTIPAETQYF. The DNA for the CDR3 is TGTGCCAGCAGCTCCCGGACTATCCCTGCGGAGACCCAGTACTTC.

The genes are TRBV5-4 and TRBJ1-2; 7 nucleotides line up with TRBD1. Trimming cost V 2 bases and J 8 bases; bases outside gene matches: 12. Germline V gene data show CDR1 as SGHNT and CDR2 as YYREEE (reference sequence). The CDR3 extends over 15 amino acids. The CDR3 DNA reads TGTGCCAGCAGCTTCCCCGGGTCCACAGGGGAAGGCTACACCTTC. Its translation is CASSFPGSTGEGYTF.

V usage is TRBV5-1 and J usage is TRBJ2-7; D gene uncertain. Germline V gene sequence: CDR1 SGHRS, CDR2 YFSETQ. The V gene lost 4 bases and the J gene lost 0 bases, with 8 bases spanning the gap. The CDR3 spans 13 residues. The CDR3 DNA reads TGCGCCAGCAGCCCGTCCAGCTCCTACGAGCAGTACTTC. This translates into CASSPSSSYEQYF.

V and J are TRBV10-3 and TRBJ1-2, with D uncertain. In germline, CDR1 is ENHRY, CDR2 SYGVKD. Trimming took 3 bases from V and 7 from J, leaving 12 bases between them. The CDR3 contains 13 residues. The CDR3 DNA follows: TGTGCCATCAGTGAATCCGGGGAGGGTGGCTACACCTTC. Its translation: CAISESGEGGYTF.

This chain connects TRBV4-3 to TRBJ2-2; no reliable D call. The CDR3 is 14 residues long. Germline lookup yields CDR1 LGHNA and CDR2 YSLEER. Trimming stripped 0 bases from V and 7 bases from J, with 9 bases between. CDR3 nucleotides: TGCGCCAGCAGCCAAGACTCTCTCGGCGGGGAGCTGTTTTTT. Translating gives CASSQDSLGGELFF.

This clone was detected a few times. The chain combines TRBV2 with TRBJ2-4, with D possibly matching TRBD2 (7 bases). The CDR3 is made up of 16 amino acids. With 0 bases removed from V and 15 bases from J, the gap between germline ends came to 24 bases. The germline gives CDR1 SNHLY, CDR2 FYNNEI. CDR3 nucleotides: TGTGCCAGCAGTGAAGCGCTAGGGGGGGAAACCCCTTTCCCGTACTTC. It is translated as CASSEALGGETPFPYF.

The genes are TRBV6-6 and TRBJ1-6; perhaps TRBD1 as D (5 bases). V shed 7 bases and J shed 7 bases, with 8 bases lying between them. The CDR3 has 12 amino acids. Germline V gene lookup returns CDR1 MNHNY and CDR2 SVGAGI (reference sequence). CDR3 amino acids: CASIQGNSPLHF. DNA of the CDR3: TGTGCCAGCATCCAGGGAAATTCACCCCTCCACTTT.

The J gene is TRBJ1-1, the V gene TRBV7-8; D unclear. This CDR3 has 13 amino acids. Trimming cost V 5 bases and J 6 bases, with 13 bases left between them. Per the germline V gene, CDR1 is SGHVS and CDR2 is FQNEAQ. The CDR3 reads CASSLRRGAEAFF. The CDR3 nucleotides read TGTGCCAGCAGCCTCCGTCGTGGGGCTGAAGCTTTCTTT.

CDR3 DNA: TGTGCCAGCAATCAAGGGAGGGAGACCCAGTACTTC. Protein: CASNQGRETQYF. The chain couples TRBV25-1 to TRBJ2-5, with D possibly matching TRBD2 (6 bases). The ends were cut back, 7 bases at V and 5 bases at J, with 11 bases in the middle. The germline V gene has CDR1 MGHDK and CDR2 SYGVNS. CDR3 length: 12 amino acids.